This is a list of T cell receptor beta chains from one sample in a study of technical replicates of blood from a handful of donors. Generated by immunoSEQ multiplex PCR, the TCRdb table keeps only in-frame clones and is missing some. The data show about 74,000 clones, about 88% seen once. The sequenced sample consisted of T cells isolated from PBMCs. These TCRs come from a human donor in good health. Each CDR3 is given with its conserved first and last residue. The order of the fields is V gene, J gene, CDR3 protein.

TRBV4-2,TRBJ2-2,CASSQDRQPTGELFF
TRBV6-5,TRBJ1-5,CASSLDRQRQPQHF
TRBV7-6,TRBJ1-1,CASSLGGSNTEAFF
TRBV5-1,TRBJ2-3,CASSLAITDTQYF
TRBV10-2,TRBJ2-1,CASSESGLPSVYEQFF
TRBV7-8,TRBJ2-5,CASRIGAEETQYF
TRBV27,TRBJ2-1,CASSPLAGEGNEQFF
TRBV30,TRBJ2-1,CAWSGGGWTGTSNEQFF
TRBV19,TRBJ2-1,CASSIVAGENFNEQFF
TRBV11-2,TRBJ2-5,CASSLNLAGRETQYF